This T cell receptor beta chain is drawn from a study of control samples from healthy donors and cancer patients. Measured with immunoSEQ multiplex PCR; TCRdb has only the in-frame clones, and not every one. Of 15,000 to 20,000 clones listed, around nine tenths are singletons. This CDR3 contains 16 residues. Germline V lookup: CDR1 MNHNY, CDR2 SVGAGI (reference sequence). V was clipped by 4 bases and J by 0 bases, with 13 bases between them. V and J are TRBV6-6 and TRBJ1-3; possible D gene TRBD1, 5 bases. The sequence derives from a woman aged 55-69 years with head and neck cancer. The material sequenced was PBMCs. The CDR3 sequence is CASSSPTGGSGNTIYF. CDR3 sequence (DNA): TGTGCCAGCAGTTCTCCAACAGGAGGCTCTGGAAACACCATATATTTT.